This TCR beta chain was recorded in a study of cytomegalovirus exposure and HLA in healthy donors. Study results and caveats: In a later analysis, 15,000 to 20,000 TCR beta sequences were associated with HLA alleles at 0.05 false discovery rate.

In the PCR, 60 Vbeta and 13 Jbeta primers were used. Under the authors' procedure: An analysis that came later counted 73 million or so unique TCR beta chains, around 10 million shared. The assay was immunoSEQ multiplex PCR, and TCRdb's table has in-frame clones only and misses some. V and J calls and clone size follow that table, whereas D and trimming were derived from the DNA. The table lists some 150,000 clones, 80% of them singletons. Points on this clone: Its antigen is as yet unknown.

This TCR was sampled from a woman in her forties or fifties in good health and CMV-seronegative. The specimen was PBMCs.

Here the CDR3 DNA reads TGTGCCAGCAGTGCTGACGGGTTCTCGGGTTACGAGCAGTACTTC. Its translation is CASSADGFSGYEQYF. The chain carries TRBV28 and TRBJ2-7; D remains ambiguous. The CDR3 has 15 amino acids. Germline V gene sequence: CDR1 MDHEN, CDR2 SYDVKM. Trimming left V 5 bases short and J 4 bases short, with 18 bases between.